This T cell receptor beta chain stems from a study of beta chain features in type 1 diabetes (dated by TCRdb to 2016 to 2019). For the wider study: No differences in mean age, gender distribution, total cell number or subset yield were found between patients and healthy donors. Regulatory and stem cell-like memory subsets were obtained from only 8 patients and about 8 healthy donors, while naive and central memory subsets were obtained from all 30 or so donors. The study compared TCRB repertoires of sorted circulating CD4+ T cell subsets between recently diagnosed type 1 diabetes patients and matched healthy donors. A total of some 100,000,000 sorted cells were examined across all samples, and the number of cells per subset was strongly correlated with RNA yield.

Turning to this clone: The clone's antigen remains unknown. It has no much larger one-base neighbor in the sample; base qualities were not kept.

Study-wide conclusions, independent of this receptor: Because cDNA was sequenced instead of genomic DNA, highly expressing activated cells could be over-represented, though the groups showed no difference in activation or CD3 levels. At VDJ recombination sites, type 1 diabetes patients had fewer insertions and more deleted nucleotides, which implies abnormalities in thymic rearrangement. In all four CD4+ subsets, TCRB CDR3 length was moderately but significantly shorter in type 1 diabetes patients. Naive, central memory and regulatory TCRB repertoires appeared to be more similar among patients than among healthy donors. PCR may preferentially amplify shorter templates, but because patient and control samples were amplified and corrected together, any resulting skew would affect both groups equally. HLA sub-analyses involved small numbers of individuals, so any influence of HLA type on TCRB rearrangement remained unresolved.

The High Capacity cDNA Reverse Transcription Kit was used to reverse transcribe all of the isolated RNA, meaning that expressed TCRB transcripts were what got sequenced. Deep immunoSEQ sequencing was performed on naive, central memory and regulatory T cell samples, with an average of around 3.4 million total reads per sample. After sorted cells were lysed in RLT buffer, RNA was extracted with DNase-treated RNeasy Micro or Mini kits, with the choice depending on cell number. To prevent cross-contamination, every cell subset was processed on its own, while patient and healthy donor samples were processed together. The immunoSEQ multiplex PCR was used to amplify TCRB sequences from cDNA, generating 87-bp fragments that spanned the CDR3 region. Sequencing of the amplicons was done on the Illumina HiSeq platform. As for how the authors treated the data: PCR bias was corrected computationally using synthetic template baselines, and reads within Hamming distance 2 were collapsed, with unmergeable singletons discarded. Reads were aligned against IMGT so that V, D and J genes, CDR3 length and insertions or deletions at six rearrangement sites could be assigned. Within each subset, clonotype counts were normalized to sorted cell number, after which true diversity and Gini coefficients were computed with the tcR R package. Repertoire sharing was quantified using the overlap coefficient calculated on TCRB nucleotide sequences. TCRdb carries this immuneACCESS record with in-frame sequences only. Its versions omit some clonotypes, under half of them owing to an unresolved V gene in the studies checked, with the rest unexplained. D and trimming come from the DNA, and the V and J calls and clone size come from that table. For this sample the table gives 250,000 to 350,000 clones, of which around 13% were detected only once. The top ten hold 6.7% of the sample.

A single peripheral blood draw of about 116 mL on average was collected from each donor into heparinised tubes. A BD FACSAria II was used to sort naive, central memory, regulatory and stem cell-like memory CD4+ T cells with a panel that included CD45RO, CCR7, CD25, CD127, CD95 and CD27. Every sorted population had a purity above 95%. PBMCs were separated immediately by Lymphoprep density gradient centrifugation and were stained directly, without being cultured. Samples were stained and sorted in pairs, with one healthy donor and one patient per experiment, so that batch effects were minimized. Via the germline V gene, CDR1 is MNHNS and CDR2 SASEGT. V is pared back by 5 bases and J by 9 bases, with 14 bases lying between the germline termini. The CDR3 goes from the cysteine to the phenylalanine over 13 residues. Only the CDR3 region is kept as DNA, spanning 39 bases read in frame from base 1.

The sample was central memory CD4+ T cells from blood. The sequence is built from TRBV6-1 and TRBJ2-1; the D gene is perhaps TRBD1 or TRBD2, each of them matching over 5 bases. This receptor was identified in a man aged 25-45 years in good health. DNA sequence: TGTGCCAGCAGTTATACTTCCGGGGCTGAGCAGTTCTTC. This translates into CASSYTSGAEQFF.